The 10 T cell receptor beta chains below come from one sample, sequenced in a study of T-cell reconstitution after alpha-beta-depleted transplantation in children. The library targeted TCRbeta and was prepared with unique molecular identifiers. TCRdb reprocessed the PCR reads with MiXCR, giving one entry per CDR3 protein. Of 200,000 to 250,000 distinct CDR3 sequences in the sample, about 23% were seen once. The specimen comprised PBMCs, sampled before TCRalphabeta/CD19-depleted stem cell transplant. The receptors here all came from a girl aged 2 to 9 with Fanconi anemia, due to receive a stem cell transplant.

The CDR3 DNA reads as TGCAGCGTTGAGGGACTAGCGGAAACTCAAGAGACCCAGTACTTC. Its protein is CSVEGLAETQETQYF. The chain carries TRBV29-1 and TRBJ2-5; 11 nucleotides line up with TRBD2. The germline V gene encodes CDR1 SQVTM and CDR2 ANQGSEA. This CDR3 contains 15 residues. V dropped 3 bases and J dropped 2; count of bases not matched to a gene: 5.

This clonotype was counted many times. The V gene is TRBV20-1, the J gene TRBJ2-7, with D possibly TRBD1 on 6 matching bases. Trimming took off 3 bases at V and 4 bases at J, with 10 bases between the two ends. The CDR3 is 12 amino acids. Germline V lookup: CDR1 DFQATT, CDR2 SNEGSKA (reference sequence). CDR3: CSASSGEYEQYF. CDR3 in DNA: TGCAGTGCTAGTTCAGGGGAATACGAGCAGTACTTC.

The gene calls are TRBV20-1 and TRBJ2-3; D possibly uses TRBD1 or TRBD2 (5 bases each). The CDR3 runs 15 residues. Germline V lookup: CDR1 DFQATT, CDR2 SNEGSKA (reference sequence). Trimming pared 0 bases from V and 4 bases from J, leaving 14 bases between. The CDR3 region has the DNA TGCAGTGCTAGAGATTTTAAAGGGGAGTCAGATACGCAGTATTTT. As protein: CSARDFKGESDTQYF.

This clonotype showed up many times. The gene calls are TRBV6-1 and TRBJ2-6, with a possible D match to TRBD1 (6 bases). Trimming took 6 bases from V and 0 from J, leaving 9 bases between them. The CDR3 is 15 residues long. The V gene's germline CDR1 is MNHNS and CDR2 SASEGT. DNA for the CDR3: TGTGCCAGCAGCCGAGGGGGCTCTGGGGCCAACGTCCTGACTTTC. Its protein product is CASSRGGSGANVLTF.

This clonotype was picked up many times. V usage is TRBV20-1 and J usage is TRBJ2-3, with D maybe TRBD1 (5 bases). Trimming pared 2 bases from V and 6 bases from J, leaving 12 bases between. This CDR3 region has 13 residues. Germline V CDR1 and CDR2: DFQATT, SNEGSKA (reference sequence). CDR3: CSARNSGWDTQYF. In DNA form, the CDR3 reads TGCAGTGCTAGAAACTCAGGGTGGGATACGCAGTATTTT.

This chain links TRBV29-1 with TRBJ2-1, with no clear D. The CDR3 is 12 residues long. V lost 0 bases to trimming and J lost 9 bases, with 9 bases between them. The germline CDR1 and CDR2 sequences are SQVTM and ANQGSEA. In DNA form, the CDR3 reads TGCAGCGTTGAAGATCTCGCTATTGAGCAGTTCTTC. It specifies CSVEDLAIEQFF.

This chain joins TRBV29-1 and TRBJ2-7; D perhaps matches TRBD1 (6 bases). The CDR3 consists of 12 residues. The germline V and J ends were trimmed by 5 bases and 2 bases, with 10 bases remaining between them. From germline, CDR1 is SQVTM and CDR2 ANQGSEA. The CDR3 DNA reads TGCAGCGTTACTGACAGGCCCTACGAGCAGTACTTC. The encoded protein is CSVTDRPYEQYF.

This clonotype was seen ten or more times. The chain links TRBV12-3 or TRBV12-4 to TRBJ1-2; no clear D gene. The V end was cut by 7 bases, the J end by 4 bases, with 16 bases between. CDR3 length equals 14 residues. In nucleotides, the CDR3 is TGTGCCAGCACCCTACCCGGAATAATCTATGGCTACACCTTC. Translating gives CASTLPGIIYGYTF.

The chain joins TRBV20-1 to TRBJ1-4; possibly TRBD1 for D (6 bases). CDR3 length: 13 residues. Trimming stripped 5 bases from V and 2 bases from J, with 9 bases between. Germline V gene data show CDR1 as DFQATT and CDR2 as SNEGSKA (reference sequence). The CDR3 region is CSARGRTNEKLFF. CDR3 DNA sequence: TGCAGTGCTCGGGGGCGTACTAATGAAAAACTGTTTTTT.

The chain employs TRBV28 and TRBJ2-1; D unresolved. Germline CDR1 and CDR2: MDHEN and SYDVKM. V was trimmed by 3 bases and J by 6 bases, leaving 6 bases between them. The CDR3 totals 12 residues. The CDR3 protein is CASSFMVNEQFF. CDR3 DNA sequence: TGTGCCAGCAGTTTTATGGTCAATGAGCAGTTCTTC. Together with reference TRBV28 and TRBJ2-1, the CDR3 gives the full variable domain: DVKVTQSSRYLVKRTGEKVFLECVQDMDHENMFWYRQDPGLGLRLIYFSYDVKMKEKGDIPEGYSVSREKKERFSLILESASTNQTSMYLCASSFMVNEQFFGPGTRLTVL.